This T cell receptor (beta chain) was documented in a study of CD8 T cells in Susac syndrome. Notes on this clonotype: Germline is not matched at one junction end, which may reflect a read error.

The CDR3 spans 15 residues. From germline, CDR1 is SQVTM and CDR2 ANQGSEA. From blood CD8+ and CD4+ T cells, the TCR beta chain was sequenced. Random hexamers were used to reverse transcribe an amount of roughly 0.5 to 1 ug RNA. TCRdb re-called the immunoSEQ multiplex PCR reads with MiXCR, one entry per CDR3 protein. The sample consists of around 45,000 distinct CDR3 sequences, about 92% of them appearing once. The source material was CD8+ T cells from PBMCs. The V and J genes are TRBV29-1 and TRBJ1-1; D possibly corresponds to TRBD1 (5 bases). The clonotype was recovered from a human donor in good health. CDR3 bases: TGCAGCGTCGAAGTCGACAGTTTGGAGATGGCTGAAGCTTTCTTT. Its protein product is CSVEVDSLEMAEAFF.